These 10 T cell receptor beta chains were all obtained from the same sample, sequenced in a study of CD8+CD57+ T cells in acquired aplastic anemia. Whoever was chosen for sequencing had shown CD8+CD57+ cell expansion by flow cytometry. The template used for profiling TCR beta VDJ and CDR3 was genomic DNA. TCRdb reanalysed the reads using MiXCR and keeps one entry per CDR3 protein. The table lists about 160,000 distinct CDR3 sequences, around 52% of them singletons. The sequencing input was sorted CD4+, CD8+, or CD8+CD57+ T cells (not recorded which) from PBMCs. These receptors were obtained from a human donor with aplastic anemia.

This clonotype was picked up a small number of times. The V and J genes are TRBV7-9 and TRBJ1-2, with D maybe TRBD1 (6 bases). This CDR3 contains 12 residues. Trimming pared 8 bases from V and 8 bases from J, leaving 15 bases between. CDR1 and CDR2 from the germline V gene are SEHNR and FQNEAQ (reference sequence). CDR3 residues: CASGGGLGGYTF. CDR3 nucleotides: TGTGCCAGCGGGGGCGGTCTCGGAGGCTACACCTTC. Drawing the rest from reference TRBV7-9 and TRBJ1-2, the complete variable domain is DTGVSQNPRHKITKRGQNVTFRCDPISEHNRLYWYRQTLGQGPEFLTYFQNEAQLEKSRLLSDRFSAERPKGSFSTLEIQRTEQGDSAMYLCASGGGLGGYTFGSGTRLTVV.

Worth noting for this clonotype: A junction boundary mismatches the germline segment, possibly from a read error. The rearrangement links TRBV2 to TRBJ2-1, with D perhaps matching TRBD1 (6 bases). CDR1 and CDR2 from the germline V gene are SNHLY and FYNNEI. The CDR3 runs to 14 residues. The CDR3 region has the DNA TGCGCCAGCAGAGCTGGGACAATAAACAATGAGCAGTTCTTC. This codes for CASRAGTINNEQFF. The variable domain in full, completed from reference TRBV2 and TRBJ2-1, reads EPEVTQTPSHQVTQMGQEVILRCVPISNHLYFYWYRQILGQKVEFLVSFYNNEISEKSEIFDDQFSVERPDGSNFTLKIRSTKLEDSAMYFCASRAGTINNEQFFGPGTRLTVL.

This clonotype was seen ten or more times. For the CDR3, the DNA is TGTGCCAGCAGTCGGTTGATCAGCACTGAAGCTTTCTTT. Translating gives CASSRLISTEAFF. The rearrangement links TRBV7-2 to TRBJ1-1; D gene ambiguous. The CDR3 consists of 13 residues. Trimming took off 6 bases at V and 4 bases at J, with 12 bases between the two ends. Per germline, CDR1 SGHTA and CDR2 FQGNSA. The full variable domain, completed using reference TRBV7-2 and TRBJ1-1, is GAGVSQSPSNKVTEKGKDVELRCDPISGHTALYWYRQSLGQGLEFLIYFQGNSAPDKSGLPSDRFSAERTGGSVSTLTIQRTQQEDSAVYLCASSRLISTEAFFGQGTRLTVV.

The V and J genes are TRBV19 and TRBJ2-2; possibly TRBD1 or TRBD2 for D (6 bases each). The CDR3 has 14 amino acids. Germline loops: CDR1 LNHDA, CDR2 SQIVND (reference sequence). Trimming stripped 8 bases from V and 4 bases from J, with 14 bases between. The CDR3 reads CASFGGRGTGELFF. CDR3 DNA: TGTGCCAGTTTTGGGGGGCGCGGCACCGGGGAGCTGTTTTTT.

This clonotype was recorded at least ten times. The chain combines TRBV6-1 with TRBJ2-6, with D perhaps matching TRBD1 (6 bases). From germline, CDR1 is MNHNS and CDR2 SASEGT. The CDR3 sequence is 15 residues long. With 4 bases removed from V and 0 bases from J, the gap between germline ends came to 7 bases. The CDR3 region has the DNA TGTGCCAGCAGTGGGGGACACTCTGGGGCCAACGTCCTGACTTTC. Translated, it gives CASSGGHSGANVLTF.

Comments on this clonotype: Given a much more abundant clone one base away, this may be a read error. The chain combines TRBV9 with TRBJ2-1, with D perhaps TRBD2 (6 bases). The CDR3 extends over 14 amino acids. The germline V and J ends were trimmed by 6 bases and 6 bases, with 16 bases remaining between them. CDR1 is SGDLS, CDR2 YYNGEE, per germline. CDR3 bases: TGTGCCAGCAAGGCCGGGACTCCCTCCAATGAGCAGTTCTTC. Translation: CASKAGTPSNEQFF.

As to this clonotype: The junction and the germline gene differ at one end; a read error may be behind it. J is TRBJ1-4 and V is TRBV27; perhaps TRBD1 as D (6 bases). Germline V gene data show CDR1 as MNHEY and CDR2 as SMNVEV (reference sequence). This CDR3 has 14 residues. CDR3 amino acids: CASNLIGGNEKLFF. Here the CDR3 DNA reads TGTGCCAGCAATTTAATAGGGGGTAATGAAAAACTGTTTTTT.

This clonotype was seen repeatedly, ten times or more. J is TRBJ2-3 and V is TRBV19; D gene ambiguous. The CDR3 totals 15 residues. The germline V gene has CDR1 LNHDA and CDR2 SQIVND (reference sequence). Between the trimmed V and J ends, which lost 5 bases and 4 bases, there was a span of 16 bases. CDR3 DNA: TGTGCCAGTAGTCCCCAGGTTTACCCCGCAGATACGCAGTATTTT. Its protein product is CASSPQVYPADTQYF.

This rearrangement joins TRBV24-1 to TRBJ1-3; tentative D call: TRBD1 (5 bases). The V gene lost 6 bases and the J gene lost 0 bases, with 8 bases spanning the gap. This CDR3 region has 14 residues. Germline CDR1 is KGHDR and CDR2 is SFDVKD. CDR3 protein: CATSPGGSGNTIYF. CDR3 bases: TGTGCCACCAGTCCGGGGGGCTCTGGAAACACCATATATTTT.

The chain carries TRBV7-3 and TRBJ2-1; D is uncertain. V lost 5 bases to trimming and J lost 5 bases, with 7 bases between them. CDR1 and CDR2 (germline): SGHTA, FQGTGA. The CDR3 extends over 12 amino acids. Written as DNA, the CDR3 is TGTGCCAGCAGCGCGTGGAACAATGAGCAGTTCTTC. Translated: CASSAWNNEQFF.